This T cell receptor beta chain is drawn from a study of cytomegalovirus exposure and HLA in healthy donors. Study in general: An early data release held around 80 million unique TCRs from HLA-typed donors. General study results and limits: A later analysis found that most CMV-associated TCR beta chains appeared HLA-restricted. For cytomegalovirus status, the classifier reportedly gave diagnoses with high specificity and sensitivity. Confirmation was obtained in vitro that three CMV-associated chains are specific for CMV antigens.

As to this clone: Its antigen remains unidentified.

This CDR3 comprises 13 residues. Germline CDR1 reads LNHDA; CDR2 reads SQIVND (reference sequence). The germline V and J ends were trimmed by 6 bases and 1 base, with 9 bases remaining between them. 60 Vbeta and 13 Jbeta primers were used in PCR. Assay used: immunoSEQ multiplex PCR; TCRdb lists only in-frame clones, some missing. The sample carries around 160,000 clones, around 85% recorded once. The material sequenced was PBMCs. This clonotype originated in a human donor in good health. This chain joins TRBV19 and TRBJ1-2, with D hard to call. DNA of the CDR3: TGTGCCAGTAGGAGGGAAGTTAACTATGGCTACACCTTC. Its translation is CASRREVNYGYTF. The full variable domain, in which reference TRBV19 and TRBJ1-2 provide the parts outside the CDR3, is DGGITQSPKYLFRKEGQNVTLSCEQNLNHDAMYWYRQDPGQGLRLIYYSQIVNDFQKGDIAEGYSVSREKKESFPLTVTSAQKNPTAFYLCASRREVNYGYTFGSGTRLTVV.